This T cell receptor (beta chain) was sequenced during a study of shared clonotypes between healthy human individuals. Whole-study findings and limits: Rarefaction analysis demonstrated incomplete sorted-subset sequencing notwithstanding large depth.

Notes on this clone: Its antigen is not identified.

Profiled with immunoSEQ multiplex PCR; TCRdb holds only in-frame clones, not every one. This table has roughly 2 million clones, nearly 97% appearing once. The CDR3 length is 14 residues. Germline CDR1 and CDR2: SNHLY and FYNNEI. The V end lost 8 bases, the J end lost 3 bases, and 17 bases lay between the germline ends. The origin of this receptor is a man between 18 and 35 years old in good health. The chain joins TRBV2 to TRBJ2-7, with a tentative D call TRBD1 (6 bases). The sequenced material came from naive CD4+ T cells sorted from blood. Subset meaning: CD45RA+ positively selected. CDR3 bases: TGTGCCAGCGCCATTGACAGGAATATCTACGAGCAGTACTTC. As protein: CASAIDRNIYEQYF. Based on the CDR3 plus reference TRBV2 and TRBJ2-7, the full variable domain is EPEVTQTPSHQVTQMGQEVILRCVPISNHLYFYWYRQILGQKVEFLVSFYNNEISEKSEIFDDQFSVERPDGSNFTLKIRSTKLEDSAMYFCASAIDRNIYEQYFGPGTRLTVT.